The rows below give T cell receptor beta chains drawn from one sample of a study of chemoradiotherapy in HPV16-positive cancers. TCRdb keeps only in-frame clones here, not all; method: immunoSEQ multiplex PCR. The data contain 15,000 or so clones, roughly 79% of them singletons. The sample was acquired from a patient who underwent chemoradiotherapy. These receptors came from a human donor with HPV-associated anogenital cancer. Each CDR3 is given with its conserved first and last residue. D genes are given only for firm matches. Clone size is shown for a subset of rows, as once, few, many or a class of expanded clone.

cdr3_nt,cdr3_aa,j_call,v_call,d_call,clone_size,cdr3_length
TGTGCCAGCAGCTTATCAACCGGGACAGGGGCTTCACCCCTCCACTTT,CASSLSTGTGASPLHF,TRBJ1-6,TRBV7-9,TRBD1,.,16
TGTGCCAGCAGCTTTGGTCCTAGCTCCTACAATGAGCAGTTCTTC,CASSFGPSSYNEQFF,TRBJ2-1,TRBV11-2,.,.,15
TGTGCTAGTGGTTTGGGGGAGAGGGAGACCCAGTACTTC,CASGLGERETQYF,TRBJ2-5,TRBV12-5,.,few,13
TGTGCCAGCAGCAAAGAGGGCGGGGTCGTCCGCTATACTGAAGCTTTCTTT,CASSKEGGVVRYTEAFF,TRBJ1-1,TRBV7-9,.,.,17
TGCGCCAGCAGCCAACTACCGGGACTAGCGGACAATGAGCAGTTCTTC,CASSQLPGLADNEQFF,TRBJ2-1,TRBV4-3,TRBD2,.,16
TGTGCCAGCAGCCGGGACAGGGAAAAACTGTTTTTT,CASSRDREKLFF,TRBJ1-4,TRBV28,TRBD1,.,12
TGTGCCTGGACTAGCGGGGGTACCCTAGGTGGGCAGTACTTC,CAWTSGGTLGGQYF,TRBJ2-7,TRBV30,TRBD2,.,14
TGTGCCAGCAGCCTAACAGAAAATTATGGCTACACCTTC,CASSLTENYGYTF,TRBJ1-2,TRBV13,.,.,13
TGTGCCAGCAGGAGCGGACTAGGTGAAGCTTTCTTT,CASRSGLGEAFF,TRBJ1-1,TRBV28,.,.,12
TGTGCCAGCAGCTTGGGGCCGGGCACTGAAGCTTTCTTT,CASSLGPGTEAFF,TRBJ1-1,TRBV5-4,.,.,13
TGTGCCAGCAGCGGACAGGGAGAAGTCGGCACCGGGGAGCTGTTTTTT,CASSGQGEVGTGELFF,TRBJ2-2,TRBV9,TRBD1,.,16
TGTGCCTGGACCAGTAAGGGACTAGCGGGGGGGCGTTTTTACGAGCAGTACTTC,CAWTSKGLAGGRFYEQYF,TRBJ2-7,TRBV30,TRBD2,.,18
TGTGCCAGCAGTTCCGGGACAGCCTCAAAGCAGTACTTC,CASSSGTASKQYF,TRBJ2-7,TRBV27,TRBD1,once,13
TGTGCCAGCAGCAAACCCTCGACAGGTCGAAACACCATATATTTT,CASSKPSTGRNTIYF,TRBJ1-3,TRBV21-1,.,.,15
TGTGCCAGCAGCATCGGACAGCATAATTCACCCCTCCACTTT,CASSIGQHNSPLHF,TRBJ1-6,TRBV6-1,.,few,14
TGTGCCAGCAATGTAGGTCAGACAAGGGTTTCCTACGAGCAGTACTTC,CASNVGQTRVSYEQYF,TRBJ2-7,TRBV2,.,.,16
TGTGCCAGCAGTTTCGAACACTCTGGGGCCAACGTCCTGACTTTC,CASSFEHSGANVLTF,TRBJ2-6,TRBV28,.,.,15